This T cell receptor (beta chain) is from a study of immune characterization of retroperitoneal liposarcoma. The CDR3 has 11 residues. The germline gives CDR1 MNHNS, CDR2 SASEGT. This clonotype was recorded only once. This may come from a read error, since a much larger clone is one base off. TCRdb recomputed calls from the PCR reads with MiXCR, one row per CDR3 protein. The repertoire holds fewer than 11,000 distinct CDR3 sequences, around a quarter seen once, with about a tenth in the top ten. This rearrangement joins TRBV6-1 to TRBJ2-5; D remains unclear. Judging by the DNA end, TRBJ2-1 fits better; the J call may be wrong. The specimen sequenced was tumor tissue. This clonotype was sampled from a female donor with retroperitoneal liposarcoma. The CDR3 sequence: CASSEQENQFF. The CDR3 DNA sequence: TGTGCCAGCAGTGAACAAGAGAACCAGTTCTTC.